The clone carrying this T cell receptor (beta chain) was seen just once. Assay used: immunoSEQ multiplex PCR; TCRdb lists only in-frame clones, some missing. Altogether about 130,000 clones are present, roughly 91% being singletons, with the ten largest covering 1.7%. The sample originates from a study of control samples from healthy donors and cancer patients. The CDR3 spans 13 residues. Trimming removed 4 bases at V and 3 bases at J, with 10 bases between. Germline V CDR1 and CDR2: LGHNA, YSLEER. The receptor's source is a man aged 50 or older with head and neck cancer. Sequencing was carried out using PBMCs. The chain couples TRBV4-3 to TRBJ2-7; TRBD2 might be the D (5 bases). CDR3 nucleotides: TGCGCCAGCAGCCCCCAACGGGGCTACGAGCAGTACTTC. Translating it yields CASSPQRGYEQYF.